The rows below give T cell receptor beta chains drawn from one sample of a study of tumor-infiltrating lymphocytes in primary liver carcinoma. In TCRdb, the multiplex PCR reads were re-called with MiXCR into one record per CDR3 protein. The table has about 32,000 distinct CDR3 sequences, nearly 75% seen once. Sample: liver tumor tissue from sampling region 4. The origin of the receptors is a man aged 40-55 years with primary liver carcinoma and hepatitis B virus infection. CDR3s include the opening cysteine and the closing phenylalanine or tryptophan. Each record gives: V gene, clone size, D gene, J gene, CDR3 protein, CDR3 DNA. A D gene is named only where the DNA matches it firmly. Part of the rows lack a size; the others show once, few, many or a class for expanded clones.

TRBV5-1,few,TRBD2,TRBJ2-2,CVSSLETSGRNTGELFF,TGCGTTAGCAGCTTGGAGACTAGCGGGAGAAACACCGGGGAGCTGTTTTTT
TRBV29-1,-,TRBD1,TRBJ2-3,CSVSGTGASDTRYF,TGCAGCGTTTCCGGGACAGGGGCGTCTGATACTCGGTATTTT
TRBV28,-,TRBD2,TRBJ2-5,CASSGDYLKQTQYF,TGTGCCAGCAGTGGGGACTACCTCAAGCAGACCCAGTACTTC
TRBV5-1,-,-,TRBJ1-1,CASSLDDVNTEAFF,TGCGCCAGCAGCCTGGACGACGTGAACACTGAAGCTTTCTTT
TRBV6-2/TRBV6-3,-,-,TRBJ2-2,CASRSYTGELFF,TGTGCCAGCAGATCATACACCGGGGAACTGTTTTTT
TRBV7-9,-,-,TRBJ1-6,CATSFDSQNSHLHF,TGTGCCACCAGCTTCGACTCACAGAATTCACACCTCCACTTT
TRBV6-2/TRBV6-3,once,-,TRBJ2-7,CASSYEVPYEEYF,TGTGCCAGCAGTTACGAGGTACCCTATGAAGAGTACTTC
TRBV11-2,-,-,TRBJ2-7,CTSSLTLGVASEQYF,TGTACCAGCAGCTTAACCCTAGGGGTGGCTAGCGAGCAGTACTTC
TRBV11-1,-,TRBD1,TRBJ2-4,CPSSSPGQGTSKNIQYF,TGTCCCAGCAGCTCTCCGGGACAGGGAACATCAAAAAACATACAGTACTTC
TRBV6-5,-,TRBD2,TRBJ2-6,CGSSYDPSGSTGANILTF,TGTGGCAGCAGTTACGATCCTAGCGGGAGTACTGGGGCCAACATCCTGACTTTC
TRBV5-1,-,-,TRBJ2-2,CVSSLSRSNTGELFF,TGCGTCAGCAGCTTGAGTCGCTCGAACACCGGGGAGCTGTTTTTT
TRBV11-2,-,-,TRBJ1-1,CASSPRLGRRTHTEAFF,TGTGCCAGTAGCCCAAGGTTGGGCCGACGGACGCACACTGAAGCTTTCTTT
TRBV30,medium-sized,-,TRBJ1-2,CAWTQGSKDYGYTF,TGTGCCTGGACCCAGGGAAGCAAAGACTATGGCTACACCTTC
TRBV4-3,-,-,TRBJ2-7,CASSQIVSYEQYF,TGCGCTAGCAGCCAAATAGTTTCCTACGAGCAGTACTTC
TRBV11-1,-,-,TRBJ2-3,CTTSLPRESTYTQYF,TGTACCACCAGTTTACCGAGGGAGAGCACATATACGCAGTATTTT
TRBV7-9,-,-,TRBJ2-5,CASSLSDRCSNRETQYF,TGTGCCAGCAGCCTATCCGACAGGTGCTCAAATCGGGAGACCCAGTACTTC
TRBV6-5,-,TRBD2,TRBJ2-7,CASNSSAGGGERYF,TGTGCCAGCAATTCTTCAGCGGGAGGAGGCGAGCGGTACTTC
TRBV29-1,-,-,TRBJ2-7,CSLLTSSHEQYF,TGCAGCCTCCTTACAAGTTCCCACGAGCAGTATTTC
TRBV20-1,-,TRBD1,TRBJ1-6,CSARGGTDSPLHF,TGCAGTGCTAGGGGGGGGACAGATTCACCCCTCCACTTT
TRBV7-9,few,-,TRBJ2-1,CANSSYNGQFF,TGTGCCAACAGCTCTTACAATGGGCAGTTCTTC
TRBV11-1,-,TRBD2,TRBJ2-1,CAISSPPGGGAFCEQFF,TGTGCCATTAGCTCCCCTCCTGGCGGGGGGGCCTTTTGTGAGCAGTTCTTT
TRBV5-6,few,-,TRBJ1-5,CASSLEEGRTWDTQHF,TGTGCCAGCAGCCTGGAGGAGGGCAGAACGTGGGATACGCAGCATTTT
TRBV28,-,TRBD1,TRBJ1-2,CANRVTGGYDYTF,TGTGCCAACAGAGTGACAGGGGGCTATGACTACACCTTC
TRBV5-1,-,-,TRBJ2-5,CVSSLASLETRYF,TGCGTCAGCAGCTTGGCCTCCCTGGAGACCCGGTACTTC
TRBV4-3,-,-,TRBJ2-3,CSSSQDLGVGDTQYF,TGCTCCAGCAGCCAAGATCTGGGAGTGGGAGATACGCAGTATTTT
TRBV6-1,once,-,TRBJ2-4,CASSAIGGFGNNIQYF,TGTGCCAGCAGTGCCATAGGGGGGTTCGGCAATAACATTCAATACTTC
TRBV29-1,few,-,TRBJ1-5,CSIVGQINQPQHF,TGCAGTATTGTCGGACAGATCAATCAGCCCCAGCATTTC
TRBV12-3/TRBV12-4,-,-,TRBJ2-5,CTSSRSGTETQNF,TGTACCAGCAGCCGAAGCGGTACAGAGACCCAGAACTTC
TRBV5-1,-,-,TRBJ2-1,CASSSQVAAYNEQFF,TGCGCCAGCAGCTCACAGGTGGCAGCCTACAATGAGCAGTTCTTC
TRBV28,-,TRBD1,TRBJ1-2,CASTSGQFIYGYAF,TGTGCCAGCACCTCGGGACAGTTCATCTATGGCTACGCCTTC
TRBV4-2,many,-,TRBJ2-1,CASSQELETNEQFF,TGTGCCAGCAGCCAAGAACTAGAAACGAATGAGCAGTTCTTC
TRBV4-3,-,TRBD1,TRBJ2-1,CASSQLQGASEGQFF,TGCGCCAGCAGCCAACTTCAGGGGGCTAGCGAAGGGCAGTTCTTC
TRBV29-1,-,-,TRBJ2-3,CSVAEPATQHF,TGCAGCGTTGCCGAGCCCGCAACGCAACATTTT